The rows below give T cell receptor beta chains drawn from one sample of a study of shared T cell receptors in the human thymus. Some clones are missing from TCRdb's copy, which holds only in-frame ones; the method was immunoSEQ multiplex PCR. This sample has 700,000 or so clones, with 80% to 90% found just once. These same data were also listed under a study on human thymus T cells.

The sequencing sample was made of thymocytes. The receptor source for this set is a girl in the first two years of life with a congenital heart defect. Both conserved end residues are part of each CDR3. The D gene is left open where the match is weak. Rows may omit the clone size; those that give it use once, few, many or a size class.

v_gene	len	j_gene	d_gene	abundance	CDR3aa	CDR3nt
TRBV2	13	TRBJ1-2	NA	NA	CASSVKWGPGYTF	TGTGCCAGCAGTGTAAAATGGGGCCCTGGCTACACCTTC
TRBV7-9	17	TRBJ1-4	NA	NA	CASSPWTARIRNEKLFF	TGTGCCAGCAGCCCCTGGACAGCTCGGATCCGGAATGAAAAACTGTTTTTT
TRBV9	16	TRBJ1-4	TRBD1	once	CASSPAGTGVREKLFF	TGTGCCAGCAGCCCAGCCGGGACAGGGGTGCGTGAAAAACTGTTTTTT
TRBV15	18	TRBJ2-3	TRBD1	NA	CATSRDRGTGGEEGTQYF	TGTGCCACCAGCAGAGATCGTGGGACAGGGGGTGAAGAAGGTACGCAGTATTTT
TRBV27	16	TRBJ1-2	NA	NA	CASSPQGASPGGGYTF	TGTGCCAGCAGTCCGCAAGGGGCATCTCCTGGGGGCGGCTACACCTTC
TRBV6-1	18	TRBJ2-6	NA	few	CASSEPNRVCSGANVLTF	TGTGCCAGCAGTGAACCCAACAGGGTGTGCTCTGGGGCCAACGTCCTGACTTTC
TRBV28	15	TRBJ1-5	NA	NA	CASTLVPGSRWPQHF	TGTGCCAGCACCCTCGTTCCAGGGTCCCGTTGGCCCCAGCATTTT
TRBV5-1	16	TRBJ2-2	TRBD1	NA	CASSLEGTGNTGELFF	TGCGCCAGCAGCTTGGAAGGGACAGGAAACACCGGGGAGCTGTTTTTT
TRBV7-7	13	TRBJ2-7	NA	NA	CASSLVGGAEQYF	TGTGCTAGCAGCTTAGTTGGGGGGGCCGAGCAGTACTTC
TRBV6-6	12	TRBJ2-1	TRBD2	NA	CASLAGINEQFF	TGTGCCAGTCTAGCGGGGATCAATGAGCAGTTCTTC
TRBV7-8	17	TRBJ1-2	TRBD1	NA	CASSCSPTYRDRDGYTF	TGTGCCAGCAGCTGCAGCCCTACATACCGGGACAGGGATGGCTACACCTTC
TRBV5-4	16	TRBJ2-5	TRBD2	NA	CASTLGLAGYQETQYF	TGTGCCAGCACCCTGGGACTAGCGGGGTACCAAGAGACCCAGTACTTC
TRBV27	14	TRBJ2-5	TRBD1	NA	CASSTRDRRETQYF	TGTGCCAGCAGTACCCGGGACAGGAGAGAGACCCAGTACTTC
TRBV25-1	14	TRBJ2-5	NA	NA	CASEGHWYQETQYF	TGTGCCAGCGAGGGACATTGGTACCAAGAGACCCAGTACTTC
TRBV4-3	15	TRBJ1-1	NA	NA	CASSPRRLLNTEAFF	TGCGCCAGCAGCCCACGGAGGCTACTGAACACTGAAGCTTTCTTT
TRBV11-2	13	TRBJ2-7	NA	NA	CASSLVLRVEQYF	TGTGCCAGCAGCTTAGTTCTCCGGGTTGAGCAGTACTTC
TRBV28	14	TRBJ1-2	NA	NA	CASSLYTKTYGYTF	TGTGCCAGCAGTTTGTACACTAAAACCTATGGCTACACCTTC
TRBV5-4	13	TRBJ1-1	NA	NA	CASSPEVDTEAFF	TGTGCCAGCAGCCCCGAGGTGGACACTGAAGCTTTCTTT
TRBV6-1	12	TRBJ1-1	NA	NA	CASSEGEGEAFF	TGTGCCAGCAGTGAAGGAGAGGGTGAAGCTTTCTTT
TRBV11-2	17	TRBJ2-3	NA	NA	CASSYSGLGATGDTQYF	TGTGCCAGCAGCTACTCTGGATTGGGTGCCACAGGAGATACGCAGTATTTT
TRBV6-1	16	TRBJ1-2	NA	once	CASSEIGGYPHYGYTF	TGTGCCAGCAGTGAAATCGGAGGGTACCCACACTATGGCTACACCTTC
TRBV20-1	11	TRBJ1-1	NA	NA	CSARQNTEAFF	TGCAGTGCGAGACAGAACACTGAAGCTTTCTTT
TRBV5-4	15	TRBJ2-7	TRBD1	NA	CASSSPGRGYYEQYF	TGTGCCAGCAGCTCCCCCGGCAGGGGGTACTACGAGCAGTACTTC
TRBV10-3	20	TRBJ1-5	TRBD1	NA	CAISESRDRGPFSSNQPQHF	TGTGCCATCAGTGAGTCCCGCGACAGGGGGCCCTTTTCCAGCAATCAGCCCCAGCATTTT
TRBV6-5	14	TRBJ1-1	TRBD1	NA	CASSRGDRVTEAFF	TGTGCCAGCAGTCGGGGGGACAGGGTAACTGAAGCTTTCTTT
TRBV10-1	12	TRBJ1-1	NA	NA	CASSRGNTEAFF	TGCGCCAGCTCAAGGGGGAACACTGAAGCTTTCTTT
TRBV10-3	12	TRBJ2-2	NA	NA	CAITPTAGELFF	TGTGCCATCACCCCGACAGCCGGGGAGCTGTTTTTT
TRBV6-1	15	TRBJ1-2	NA	NA	CASSEHDGINYGYTF	TGTGCCAGCAGTGAACACGACGGGATCAACTATGGCTACACCTTC
TRBV5-6	15	TRBJ1-2	NA	NA	CASSLRGPPGYGYTF	TGTGCCAGCAGCTTGAGGGGTCCTCCAGGGTATGGCTACACCTTC
TRBV11-3	17	TRBJ2-5	TRBD2	NA	CASSLGGSGTYQETQYF	TGTGCCAGCAGCTTAGGAGGCAGCGGGACTTATCAAGAGACCCAGTACTTC
TRBV14	15	TRBJ1-2	NA	NA	CASSLRSDAGYGYTF	TGTGCCAGCAGCCTTAGATCGGACGCGGGGTATGGCTACACCTTC
TRBV28	15	TRBJ1-4	NA	NA	CASTSIRRRSEKLFF	TGTGCCAGCACCTCGATTAGGAGAAGGAGTGAAAAACTGTTTTTT
TRBV19	11	TRBJ1-6	NA	NA	CASSNGLPLHF	TGTGCCAGTAGCAATGGACTACCCCTCCACTTT
TRBV20-1	11	TRBJ2-7	TRBD2	NA	CSATGGYEQYF	TGCAGTGCTACGGGGGGCTACGAGCAGTACTTC
TRBV20-1	11	TRBJ1-2	NA	NA	CSARKGYGYTF	TGCAGTGCTAGAAAGGGGTATGGCTACACCTTC
TRBV11-2	13	TRBJ1-1	NA	NA	CASSYVGNTEAFF	TGTGCCAGCAGCTACGTCGGGAACACTGAAGCTTTCTTT
TRBV5-1	16	TRBJ2-3	TRBD2	NA	CASSGERGGLRDTQYF	TGCGCCAGCAGCGGGGAGCGGGGGGGCCTTAGAGATACGCAGTATTTT
TRBV4-3	13	TRBJ2-7	NA	NA	CASSQDRGYEQYF	TGCGCCAGCAGCCAAGATCGCGGGTACGAGCAGTACTTC
TRBV5-6	16	TRBJ2-3	NA	NA	CASSLVRDFPPDTQYF	TGTGCCAGCAGCTTGGTCCGGGACTTCCCCCCCGATACGCAGTATTTT
TRBV2	15	TRBJ2-7	TRBD1	NA	CASRGRDRLSWEQYF	TGTGCCAGCAGAGGCCGGGACAGGCTCTCCTGGGAGCAGTACTTC
TRBV9	17	TRBJ2-2	NA	NA	CASSKRPQDRYTGELFF	TGTGCCAGCAGCAAACGACCACAGGATAGATACACCGGGGAGCTGTTTTTT